The 23 T cell receptor beta chains below all came from one sample that was sequenced in a study of T cell changes during pregnancy in multiple sclerosis. Sequenced by immunoSEQ multiplex PCR; TCRdb stores in-frame clones only, minus some. The sample yields roughly 32,000 clones, around 93% seen once. The sequences come from CD4+ T cells from peripheral blood mononuclear cells, collected in the second trimester of pregnancy. All receptors come from a female donor with multiple sclerosis, enrolled in a pregnancy study.

This clone was seen a handful of times. The chain recombines TRBV30 with TRBJ1-2; perhaps TRBD1 as D (6 bases). CDR3 length: 14 residues. The ends were cut back, 2 bases at V and 11 bases at J, with 21 bases in the middle. CDR1 and CDR2 from the germline V gene are GTSNPN and SVGIG (reference sequence). This CDR3 is CAWSPRRGGGVYTF. The CDR3 coding sequence is TGTGCCTGGAGTCCTAGGAGGGGCGGGGGCGTATACACCTTC. The full variable domain, with the rest looked up from reference TRBV30 and TRBJ1-2, is SQTIHQWPATLVQPVGSPLSLECTVEGTSNPNLYWYRQAAGRGLQLLFYSVGIGQISSEVPQNLSASRPQDRQFILSSKKLLLSDSGFYLCAWSPRRGGGVYTFGSGTRLTVV.

This chain connects TRBV6-5 to TRBJ1-5; D possibly corresponds to TRBD1 (5 bases). CDR3 length: 14 residues. Trimming removed 6 bases at V and 2 bases at J, with 11 bases between. The germline CDR1 and CDR2 sequences are MNHEY and SVGAGI. CDR3: CASSHDRGNQPQHF. The CDR3 bases are TGTGCCAGCAGCCACGACAGAGGCAATCAGCCCCAGCATTTT.

The chain carries TRBV27 and TRBJ2-7, with 8 bases matching TRBD1. V was clipped by 6 bases and J by 5 bases; unmatched bases: 9. Germline assignment: CDR1 MNHEY and CDR2 SMNVEV (reference sequence). This CDR3 is 14 amino acids long. The CDR3 is CASSSTWTGHEQYF. CDR3 nucleotides: TGTGCCAGCAGCTCGACCTGGACAGGGCACGAGCAGTACTTC.

This chain uses TRBV19 with TRBJ1-4, with D perhaps TRBD1 (6 bases). This CDR3 has 15 amino acids. The germline gives CDR1 LNHDA, CDR2 SQIVND (reference sequence). V was trimmed by 2 bases and J by 5 bases, leaving 12 bases between them. Here the CDR3 DNA reads TGTGCCAGTAGTATAAGGGGGACCCCGAATGAAAAACTGTTTTTT. Translation: CASSIRGTPNEKLFF.

The chain combines TRBV12-2 with TRBJ2-7; the table's D call TRBD2 went unverified against the DNA. TRBV12-2 is designated a pseudogene. This CDR3 spans 19 amino acids. CDR3 region: CASFKREPLKFDGSYEQYF. The CDR3, as DNA: TGTGCAAGTTTCAAGCGGGAGCCACTAAAGTTTGACGGTTCCTACGAGCAGTACTTC.

The J gene is TRBJ2-7, the V gene TRBV6-6, with 7 bases fitting TRBD2. With V trimmed by 2 bases and J by 3 bases, 4 bases remained unmatched. CDR1 is MNHNY, CDR2 SVGAGI, per germline (reference sequence). The CDR3 is 14 amino acids. The CDR3 sequence is CASSYLGGSYEQYF. CDR3 sequence (DNA): TGTGCCAGCAGTTACCTCGGCGGGAGCTACGAGCAGTACTTC.

CDR3 residues: CASSLSPGGSYEQYF. CDR3 nucleotide sequence: TGCGCCAGCAGCTTGAGCCCCGGGGGCTCCTACGAGCAGTACTTC. This sequence joins TRBV5-1 and TRBJ2-7; D possibly corresponds to TRBD2 (6 bases). Germline V lookup: CDR1 SGHRS, CDR2 YFSETQ. The CDR3 is 15 amino acids. V was clipped by 1 base and J by 0 bases, with 11 bases between them. Full variable domain (remainder filled in from reference TRBV5-1 and TRBJ2-7): KAGVTQTPRYLIKTRGQQVTLSCSPISGHRSVSWYQQTPGQGLQFLFEYFSETQRNKGNFPGRFSGRQFSNSRSEMNVSTLELGDSALYLCASSLSPGGSYEQYFGPGTRLTVT.

The gene calls are TRBV6-5 and TRBJ2-3, with 9 positions matching TRBD1. Germline V lookup: CDR1 MNHEY, CDR2 SVGAGI. V lost 6 bases and J lost 2; bases outside the gene matches: 6. The CDR3 is made up of 15 amino acids. CDR3 in amino acids: CASSPRDRDTDTQYF. CDR3 DNA sequence: TGTGCCAGCAGCCCCCGGGACAGGGACACAGATACGCAGTATTTT.

The rearrangement links TRBV27 to TRBJ2-7; 12 bases are shared with TRBD2. Trimming removed 1 base from V and 2 bases from J; junction bases left unmatched: 12. This CDR3 contains 19 residues. The V gene's germline CDR1 is MNHEY and CDR2 SMNVEV (reference sequence). CDR3 nucleotide sequence: TGTGCCAGCAGTTTATACTCGACTAGCGGGAGACTTCTACCCTACGAGCAGTACTTC. It yields the protein CASSLYSTSGRLLPYEQYF.

The chain links TRBV11-2 to TRBJ1-4, with D tentatively TRBD1 (6 bases). Germline-derived CDR1 and CDR2 are SGHAT and FQNNGV. V was clipped by 4 bases and J by 2 bases, with 8 bases between them. The CDR3 totals 14 residues. The CDR3 DNA follows: TGTGCCAGCAGCTCGCAGGGGACTAATGAAAAACTGTTTTTT. It specifies CASSSQGTNEKLFF.

This chain connects TRBV2 to TRBJ2-7; 7 bases match TRBD2. CDR1 SNHLY and CDR2 FYNNEI come from the germline V gene. This CDR3 spans 15 amino acids. V was clipped by 0 bases and J by 7 bases; unmatched bases: 9. In nucleotides, the CDR3 is TGTGCCAGCAGTGAAGCGCGGCGGGAGACTGGGGAGCAGTACTTC. Its translation is CASSEARRETGEQYF.

This chain uses TRBV11-2 with TRBJ2-3; 16 positions match TRBD2. The J segment lost 4 bases and the V segment lost 3 bases, leaving 7 bases of the junction unmatched. Looked up from germline, CDR1 is SGHAT and CDR2 is FQNNGV. The CDR3 spans 18 residues. The CDR3, as DNA: TGTGCCAGCAGCTTGACCGGGACTAGCGGGAGGGCCGCAGATACGCAGTATTTT. Amino acid sequence: CASSLTGTSGRAADTQYF.

V and J are TRBV6-1 and TRBJ2-1; TRBD1 aligns across 7 bases. Germline trimming cut 6 bases from V and 3 bases from J; bases unmatched to any gene: 8. The germline V gene encodes CDR1 MNHNS and CDR2 SASEGT. The CDR3 has 15 amino acids. CDR3 nucleotides: TGTGCCAGCAGGGAACAGGGGAGCGGCTACAATGAGCAGTTCTTC. Its protein is CASREQGSGYNEQFF.

CDR3 nucleotide sequence: TGTGCCAGCAGCATCAGACAGGTTAGCACAGATACGCAGTATTTT. Amino acid sequence: CASSIRQVSTDTQYF. J is TRBJ2-3 and V is TRBV7-8; tentative D call: TRBD1 (6 bases). The V end lost 5 bases, the J end lost 0 bases, and 12 bases lay between the germline ends. This CDR3 spans 15 amino acids. The germline V gene encodes CDR1 SGHVS and CDR2 FQNEAQ.

The genes are TRBV6-1 and TRBJ2-3; D remains ambiguous. The V gene lost 2 bases and the J gene lost 3 bases, with 15 bases spanning the gap. CDR3 size: 16 residues. Germline values: CDR1 MNHNS, CDR2 SASEGT. In DNA form, the CDR3 reads TGTGCCAGCAGTGAAATACCAACCGGCGGTACAGATACGCAGTATTTT. Amino acids: CASSEIPTGGTDTQYF.

V is TRBV7-9 and J is TRBJ1-2; 9 nucleotides line up with TRBD1. Germline CDR1 is SEHNR and CDR2 is FQNEAQ (reference sequence). Germline trimming cut 3 bases from V and 3 bases from J; bases unmatched to any gene: 11. The CDR3 runs 17 residues. In DNA form, the CDR3 reads TGTGCCAGCAGCTTGACCCCCGGGACAGGGAAATACTATGGCTACACCTTC. Its protein is CASSLTPGTGKYYGYTF.

This rearrangement joins TRBV5-1 to TRBJ1-1, with 9 nucleotides matching TRBD1. CDR1 is SGHRS and CDR2 is YFSETQ in the germline V gene. This CDR3 contains 15 residues. The V and J ends lost 3 bases and 5 bases, in that order; junction bases with no gene match: 8. The DNA of the CDR3 is TGCGCCAGCAGCTCGATACAGACAGGGGGAACTGAAGCTTTCTTT. It yields the protein CASSSIQTGGTEAFF. The full variable domain, with the rest looked up from reference TRBV5-1 and TRBJ1-1, is KAGVTQTPRYLIKTRGQQVTLSCSPISGHRSVSWYQQTPGQGLQFLFEYFSETQRNKGNFPGRFSGRQFSNSRSEMNVSTLELGDSALYLCASSSIQTGGTEAFFGQGTRLTVV.

V and J are TRBV1 and TRBJ1-2; TRBD1 is the table's D call, not checked against the DNA. TRBV1 is a listed pseudogene. CDR3 length: 17 amino acids. DNA for the CDR3: TGCACCAGCAGCCAAGAAGGGGAAATTTGCTCCCGCTATGGCTACACCTTC. Residues: CTSSQEGEICSRYGYTF.

The CDR3 is CASSVGTPTGELFF. As DNA, the CDR3 is TGTGCCAGCAGCGTCGGGACACCCACCGGGGAGCTGTTTTTT. The V gene is TRBV5-5, the J gene TRBJ2-2; D might be TRBD1 (6 bases). CDR1 and CDR2 from the germline V gene are SGHKS and YYEKEE (reference sequence). This CDR3 contains 14 residues. Trimming left V 4 bases short and J 4 bases short, with 11 bases between.

The V gene is TRBV10-3, the J gene TRBJ2-2, with D maybe TRBD1 (6 bases). Looked up from germline, CDR1 is ENHRY and CDR2 is SYGVKD. The CDR3 covers 14 residues. V was pared by 7 bases and J by 6 bases, with 15 bases between. The CDR3 nucleotides are TGTGCCATCACTGACAATGGACAGTCCGGGGAGCTGTTTTTT. Translating it yields CAITDNGQSGELFF.

The chain joins TRBV27 to TRBJ2-7; 9 nucleotides align to TRBD1. After removal of 8 bases from V and 3 bases from J, the junction contained 5 bases not matched to a gene. The CDR3 sequence is 13 residues long. Germline V gives CDR1 MNHEY, CDR2 SMNVEV (reference sequence). The DNA of the CDR3 is TGTGCCAGCTCCGGGACAGGGCACTACGAGCAGTACTTC. Translating gives CASSGTGHYEQYF.

The chain uses TRBV25-1 and TRBJ2-3; 10 bases agree with TRBD1. Trimming at V came to 1 base and at J to 3 bases, leaving 7 bases not matched to a gene. Germline values: CDR1 MGHDK, CDR2 SYGVNS. This CDR3 has 17 amino acids. CDR3 sequence (DNA): TGTGCCAGCAGTGAATTGGGGACAGGGGACGGAACAGATACGCAGTATTTT. This gives the protein CASSELGTGDGTDTQYF.

The chain combines TRBV7-7 with TRBJ1-1, with D unresolved. With 1 base removed from V and 1 base from J, the gap between germline ends came to 4 bases. CDR1 and CDR2 from the germline V gene are SSHAT and FNYEAQ (reference sequence). There are 13 residues in the CDR3. The CDR3 DNA follows: TGTGCCAGCAGCTTAGACAGGAACACTGAAGCTTTCTTT. Translated, it gives CASSLDRNTEAFF.